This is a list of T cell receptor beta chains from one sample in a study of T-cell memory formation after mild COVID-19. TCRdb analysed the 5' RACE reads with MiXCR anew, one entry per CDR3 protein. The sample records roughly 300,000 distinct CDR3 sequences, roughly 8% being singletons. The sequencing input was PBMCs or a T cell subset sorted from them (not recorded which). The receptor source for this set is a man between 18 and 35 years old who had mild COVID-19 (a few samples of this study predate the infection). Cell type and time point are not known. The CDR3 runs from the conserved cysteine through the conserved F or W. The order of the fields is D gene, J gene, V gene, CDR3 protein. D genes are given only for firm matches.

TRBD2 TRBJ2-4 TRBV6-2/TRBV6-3 CASTSLRGEAKNIQYF
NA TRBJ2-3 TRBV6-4 CASSDTETDTQYF
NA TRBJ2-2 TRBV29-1 CSVSQLGGTGELFF
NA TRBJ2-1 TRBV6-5 CASTQGFGEQFF
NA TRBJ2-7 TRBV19 CASSEQVSSYEQYF
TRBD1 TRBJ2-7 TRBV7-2 CASSTSGQGAYEQYF
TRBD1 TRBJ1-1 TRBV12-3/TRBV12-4 CASRGRTGGAENTEAFF
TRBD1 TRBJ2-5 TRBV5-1 CASSLWDRGLETQYF
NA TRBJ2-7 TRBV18 CASSTDSYEQYF
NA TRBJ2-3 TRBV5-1 CASSLIGGPIADTQYF
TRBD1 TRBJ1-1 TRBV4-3 CASSQGPWDRGYNEAFF
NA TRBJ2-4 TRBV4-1 CASSQEGNSLGIQYF
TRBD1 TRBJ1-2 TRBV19 CASSLSVTGQEGPTF
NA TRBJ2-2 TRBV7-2 CASSFAGGADTGELFF
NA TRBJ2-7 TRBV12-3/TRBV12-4 CASSRGPSYEQYF
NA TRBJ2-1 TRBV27 CASGSGVGEQFF
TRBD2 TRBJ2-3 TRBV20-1 CSADTSGGASTDTQYF
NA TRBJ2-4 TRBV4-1 CASSQDSIRSKNIQYF
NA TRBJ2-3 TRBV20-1 CSAGTFHTDTQYF
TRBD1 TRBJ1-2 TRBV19 CASSRGTGNINGYTF